The source of this TCR beta chain is a study of blood T cells in healthy people across ages. Study findings and constraints: Donor CMV infection status was unknown, possibly confounding age-related changes in expanded clonotypes. Higher diversity, along with more naive CD4+ cells, distinguished long-lived donors from aged donors.

Every sample had a minimum of 6 million PBMCs isolated. With respect to this clonotype: Its antigen remains unidentified.

Trimming took 0 bases from V and 0 from J, leaving 6 bases between them. CDR1 and CDR2 from the germline V gene are DFQATT and SNEGSKA (reference sequence). This CDR3 region has 15 residues. Alongside a J-beta primer mix, a sample-barcoded 5' primer served in a second PCR lasting roughly 7 to 12 cycles. TCRdb re-derived calls from the 5' RACE reads in MiXCR, one entry per CDR3 protein. The data show about 800,000 distinct CDR3 sequences, roughly 25% seen once. Another study also made use of these data, one on T cells of mothers and their children. Per that study: All donors were healthy and Caucasian; they were a few mothers and their six children.

This receptor was taken from a boy under 18 in good health. This chain uses TRBV20-1 with TRBJ1-6; D is uncertain. Source material: blood. CDR3 protein: CSARDRISYNSPLHF. Written as DNA, the CDR3 is TGCAGTGCTAGAGACCGGATCTCCTATAATTCACCCCTCCACTTT.